Following are 26 T cell receptor beta chains from one sample sequenced in a study of control samples from healthy donors and cancer patients. The table came from immunoSEQ multiplex PCR; TCRdb's copy has only in-frame clones and leaves some out. Altogether around 90,000 clones are present, approximately 86% being singletons, with the ten largest covering around 21%. Material for sequencing was blood. The receptors were gathered from a man between 25 and 39 years old in good health.

This clone was found once. The chain combines TRBV24-1 with TRBJ1-1; 12 nucleotides line up with TRBD1. Looked up from germline, CDR1 is KGHDR and CDR2 is SFDVKD. The CDR3 consists of 15 residues. V was pared by 2 bases and J by 14 bases, with 11 bases of the junction left unmatched. The CDR3 is CATSDSSGDRGRVFF. The CDR3 DNA is TGTGCCACCAGTGATTCCTCCGGGGACAGGGGGCGCGTGTTCTTT.

The chain employs TRBV3-1 (or the pseudogene TRBV3-2) and TRBJ2-1, with 9 nucleotides matching TRBD1. Germline V gene lookup returns CDR1 LGHDT and CDR2 YNNKEL (reference sequence). The CDR3 covers 16 residues. V dropped 5 bases and J dropped 2; count of bases not matched to a gene: 7. This CDR3 is CASSTRTGVAYNEQFF. The CDR3 DNA sequence: TGTGCCAGCAGCACCCGGACAGGGGTCGCCTACAATGAGCAGTTCTTC.

This clone appeared a single time. The rearrangement uses TRBV7-6 and TRBJ2-2; unclear D gene. V was shortened by 5 bases and J by 6 bases, with 4 bases between the two germline ends. The CDR3 is made up of 11 amino acids. Germline-derived CDR1 and CDR2 are SGHVS and FNYEAQ. CDR3 protein: CASSPPGELFF. CDR3 nucleotide sequence: TGTGCCAGCAGCCCCCCCGGGGAGCTGTTTTTT.

The CDR3 is CASSLEGVYEQYV. The DNA of the CDR3 is TGTGCCAGCAGCTTAGAGGGGGTATACGAGCAGTACGTC. V is TRBV7-2 and J is TRBJ2-7; possible D gene TRBD1, 6 bases. Germline V gene sequence: CDR1 SGHTA, CDR2 FQGNSA. V gave up 1 base and J gave up 4 bases, with 8 bases separating them. The CDR3 has 13 residues.

The gene calls are TRBV20-1 and TRBJ2-7, with D unclear. The germline V and J ends were trimmed by 6 bases and 0 bases, with 6 bases remaining between them. The CDR3 covers 11 residues. The germline CDR1 and CDR2 sequences are DFQATT and SNEGSKA (reference sequence). This CDR3 is CSADGSYEQYF. In nucleotides, the CDR3 is TGCAGTGCCGACGGCTCCTACGAGCAGTACTTC.

The chain uses TRBV25-1 and TRBJ2-3; maybe TRBD2 (6 bases). The CDR3 contains 17 residues. V was clipped by 3 bases and J by 0 bases, with 16 bases between them. Germline V CDR1 and CDR2: MGHDK, SYGVNS. CDR3 amino acids: CASSDAGRGMSTDTQYF. CDR3 coding DNA: TGTGCCAGCAGTGACGCGGGACGGGGGATGAGCACAGATACGCAGTATTTT.

The chain couples TRBV30 to TRBJ1-3; unclear D gene. The CDR3 spans 12 residues. The V end was cut by 0 bases, the J end by 4 bases, with 4 bases between. Germline V CDR1 and CDR2: GTSNPN, SVGIG (reference sequence). The CDR3 nucleotides read TGTGCCTGGAGTGTACAGGGAAACACCATATATTTT. Protein sequence: CAWSVQGNTIYF.

The chain has TRBV5-6 and TRBJ2-5; D unclear. The CDR3 has 13 residues. Trimming shortened V by 0 bases and J by 3 bases, and 6 bases separated the two germline ends. In germline, CDR1 is SGHDT, CDR2 YYEEEE. Here the CDR3 reads CASSLGQKETQYF. CDR3 DNA sequence: TGTGCCAGCAGCTTGGGCCAGAAAGAGACCCAGTACTTC.

This sequence joins TRBV18 and TRBJ1-2; 8 nucleotides agree with TRBD1. This CDR3 has 14 residues. Germline V gives CDR1 KGHSH, CDR2 LQKENI. The ends lost 6 bases at V and 2 bases at J; junction bases unmatched: 5. CDR3 protein: CASSSGGENYGYTF. As DNA, the CDR3 is TGTGCCAGCTCTTCAGGGGGCGAGAACTATGGCTACACCTTC.

The chain couples TRBV2 to TRBJ2-2; weak D call: TRBD1 (6 bases). The germline V gene has CDR1 SNHLY and CDR2 FYNNEI. This CDR3 spans 15 amino acids. The V and J ends lost 5 bases and 2 bases respectively, with 12 bases between them. The CDR3 region is CASSRDKSNTGELFF. CDR3 nucleotide sequence: TGTGCCAGCAGTCGGGACAAGTCAAACACCGGGGAGCTGTTTTTT.

V usage is TRBV6-5 and J usage is TRBJ1-3; D uncertain. The V gene's germline CDR1 is MNHEY and CDR2 SVGAGI. Trimming removed 0 bases at V and 0 bases at J, with 9 bases between. CDR3 size: 16 residues. The DNA for the CDR3 is TGTGCCAGCAGTTACTCGATTGCTAACTCTGGAAACACCATATATTTT. This gives the protein CASSYSIANSGNTIYF.

The chain links TRBV7-2 to TRBJ2-1; 11 nucleotides line up with TRBD2. Germline loops: CDR1 SGHTA, CDR2 FQGNSA. The CDR3 covers 14 residues. V shed 7 bases, J shed 8 bases, and the junction held 7 bases outside the gene matches. The CDR3 sequence is CASTITSGGHEQFF. DNA for the CDR3: TGTGCCAGCACCATTACTAGCGGGGGTCATGAGCAGTTCTTC.

The chain links TRBV6-6 to TRBJ2-5; tentatively, D is TRBD1 (7 bases). V gave up 4 bases and J gave up 1 base, with 13 bases separating them. This CDR3 is built from 15 residues. Germline assignment: CDR1 MNHNY and CDR2 SVGAGI (reference sequence). CDR3 sequence: CASSSSGGPQETQYF. The CDR3 region has the DNA TGTGCCAGCAGTTCCTCAGGGGGGCCCCAAGAGACCCAGTACTTC.

V is TRBV13 and J is TRBJ2-5; D may be TRBD1 (6 bases). The CDR3 sequence is 15 residues long. Per germline, CDR1 PRHDT and CDR2 FYEKMQ (reference sequence). Trimming pared 5 bases from V and 4 bases from J, leaving 17 bases between. The CDR3 coding sequence is TGTGCCAGCAGCCCGCCTTCAGGGGAACGAGAGACCCAGTACTTC. Translated: CASSPPSGERETQYF.

The J gene is TRBJ2-1, the V gene TRBV20-1, with 9 bases aligning to TRBD2. CDR3 size: 16 residues. The ends lost 3 bases at V and 4 bases at J; junction bases unmatched: 10. The V gene's germline CDR1 is DFQATT and CDR2 SNEGSKA (reference sequence). CDR3 residues: CSASQPSGGSYNEQFF. In DNA, the CDR3 is TGCAGTGCTAGTCAGCCCAGCGGGGGGAGTTACAATGAGCAGTTCTTC.

The chain joins TRBV18 to TRBJ1-3; the match to TRBD1 covers 7 bases. Germline trimming cut 4 bases from V and 1 base from J; bases unmatched to any gene: 7. The CDR3 covers 16 residues. Germline loops: CDR1 KGHSH, CDR2 LQKENI. The CDR3 protein is CASSRGTDLSGNTIYF. Here the CDR3 DNA reads TGTGCCAGCTCACGCGGGACAGACTTATCTGGAAACACCATATATTTT.

The chain is built from TRBV6-5 and TRBJ2-7; D tentatively reads TRBD1 or TRBD2 (5 bases each). Trimming removed 7 bases at V and 0 bases at J, with 16 bases between. This CDR3 has 15 residues. In germline, CDR1 is MNHEY, CDR2 SVGAGI. The CDR3 sequence is CASTPYGDGSYEQYF. Written as DNA, the CDR3 is TGTGCCAGCACACCCTATGGGGACGGCTCCTACGAGCAGTACTTC.

This chain joins TRBV7-2 and TRBJ1-5; D possibly corresponds to TRBD1 (6 bases). V lost 1 base to trimming and J lost 6 bases, with 16 bases between them. This CDR3 is 16 amino acids long. In germline, CDR1 is SGHTA, CDR2 FQGNSA. For the CDR3, the DNA is TGTGCCAGCAGCTTAGGGGGCTACAGGGTCGTTCAGCCCCAGCATTTT. It translates to CASSLGGYRVVQPQHF.

This chain connects TRBV4-1 to TRBJ1-1; 10 positions agree with TRBD1. CDR3 length: 16 residues. J was trimmed by 8 bases and V by 0 bases; bases with no gene match: 9. CDR1 MGHRA and CDR2 YSYEKL come from the germline V gene. The CDR3 DNA sequence: TGCGCCAGCAGCCAAGATTCGACAGGGGGCATCTCCGAAGCTTTCTTT. It translates to CASSQDSTGGISEAFF.

This chain links TRBV9 with TRBJ2-1; TRBD2 matches 13 bases. V dropped 3 bases and J dropped 5; count of bases not matched to a gene: 2. CDR1 is SGDLS, CDR2 YYNGEE, per germline. The CDR3 length is 15 residues. The CDR3 DNA follows: TGTGCCAGCAGCGCCGGGACTAGCGGGGACAATGAGCAGTTCTTC. It codes for CASSAGTSGDNEQFF.

This clone was found once. The chain carries TRBV12-3 or TRBV12-4 and TRBJ2-5; TRBD1 is a possible D gene (6 bases). V lost 5 bases to trimming and J lost 2 bases, with 9 bases between them. This CDR3 has 13 residues. The CDR3 nucleotides read TGTGCCAGCAGTGACACAGGGCAAGAGACCCAGTACTTC. This translates into CASSDTGQETQYF.

The chain uses TRBV19 and TRBJ2-3; TRBD2 matches 7 bases. The CDR3 has 15 amino acids. Trimming at V came to 9 bases and at J to 6 bases, leaving 15 bases not matched to a gene. The germline CDR1 and CDR2 sequences are LNHDA and SQIVND (reference sequence). The CDR3 reads CASRPQRGKPDTQYF. The DNA of the CDR3 is TGTGCCAGCAGACCACAGCGGGGTAAGCCGGATACGCAGTATTTT.

CDR3 bases: TGCGCCAGCAGTGAGGGGGTAGATCAGCCCCAGCATTTT. This gives the protein CASSEGVDQPQHF. The chain has TRBV10-2 and TRBJ1-5, with D unclear. Germline values: CDR1 WSHSY, CDR2 SAAADI. V lost 2 bases to trimming and J lost 5 bases, with 7 bases between them. This CDR3 is built from 13 residues.

This clone has just a few counts. The chain employs TRBV10-2 and TRBJ1-2; no clear D. The CDR3 contains 14 residues. From germline, CDR1 is WSHSY and CDR2 SAAADI. V shed 6 bases and J shed 8 bases, with 19 bases lying between them. As DNA, the CDR3 is TGCGCCAGCAGCCGCATTCTTTTGGAGAGAGGCTACACCTTC. This sequence encodes CASSRILLERGYTF.

J is TRBJ2-4 and V is TRBV19; 7 bases are shared with TRBD1. CDR1 is LNHDA, CDR2 SQIVND, per germline (reference sequence). Trimming cost V 6 bases and J 1 base; bases outside gene matches: 6. The CDR3 has 15 residues. CDR3 DNA sequence: TGTGCCAGTAGGCCGGGACAGTGGGCCAAAAACATTCAGTACTTC. Its protein is CASRPGQWAKNIQYF. Based on the CDR3 plus reference TRBV19 and TRBJ2-4, the full variable domain is DGGITQSPKYLFRKEGQNVTLSCEQNLNHDAMYWYRQDPGQGLRLIYYSQIVNDFQKGDIAEGYSVSREKKESFPLTVTSAQKNPTAFYLCASRPGQWAKNIQYFGAGTRLSVL.

This sequence joins TRBV18 and TRBJ1-2; D remains unclear. Germline loops: CDR1 KGHSH, CDR2 LQKENI. The ends were cut back, 0 bases at V and 1 base at J, with 18 bases in the middle. The CDR3 runs 18 residues. Here the CDR3 reads CASSPPPTGRAGNYGYTF. The CDR3 DNA reads TGTGCCAGCTCACCACCCCCAACTGGCAGAGCTGGTAACTATGGCTACACCTTC.